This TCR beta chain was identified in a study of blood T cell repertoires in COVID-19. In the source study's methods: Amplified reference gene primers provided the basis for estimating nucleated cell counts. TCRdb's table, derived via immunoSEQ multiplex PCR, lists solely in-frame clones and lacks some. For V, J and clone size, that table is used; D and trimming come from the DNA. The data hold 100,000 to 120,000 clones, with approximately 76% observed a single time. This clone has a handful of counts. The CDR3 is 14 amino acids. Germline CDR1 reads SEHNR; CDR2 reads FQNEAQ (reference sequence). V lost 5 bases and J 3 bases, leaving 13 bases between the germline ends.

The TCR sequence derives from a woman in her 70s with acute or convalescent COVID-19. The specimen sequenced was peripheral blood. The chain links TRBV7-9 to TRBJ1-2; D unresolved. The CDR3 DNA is TGTGCCAGCAGCCTAGTAGGAGGGCACTATGGCTACACCTTC. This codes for CASSLVGGHYGYTF.